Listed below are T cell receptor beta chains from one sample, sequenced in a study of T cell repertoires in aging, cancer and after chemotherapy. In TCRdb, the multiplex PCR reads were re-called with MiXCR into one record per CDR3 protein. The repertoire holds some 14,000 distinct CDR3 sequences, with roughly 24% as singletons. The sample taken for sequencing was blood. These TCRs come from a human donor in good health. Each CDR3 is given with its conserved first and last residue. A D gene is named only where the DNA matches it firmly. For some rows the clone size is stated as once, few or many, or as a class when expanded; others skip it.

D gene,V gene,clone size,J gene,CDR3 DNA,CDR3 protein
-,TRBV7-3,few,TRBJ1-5,TGTGCCAGAAGCTTAGGTGGGCGGGGGGCGCAGCCCCAGCATTTT,CARSLGGRGAQPQHF
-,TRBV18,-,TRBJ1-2,TGTGCCAGCTCCCCTAACATCGGACTGTATGGCTACACCTTC,CASSPNIGLYGYTF
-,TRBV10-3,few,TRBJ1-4,TGTGCCATCAGTGCAGGGGCGCGGGATGAAAAACTGTTTTTT,CAISAGARDEKLFF
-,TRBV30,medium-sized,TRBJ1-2,TGTGCCTGGAGCCCCCGGGACCGCCTTACTCGCGACACCTTC,CAWSPRDRLTRDTF
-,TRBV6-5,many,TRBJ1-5,TGTGCCAGCCGGAGGGCCCGGGACAGCAATCAGCCCCAGCATTTT,CASRRARDSNQPQHF
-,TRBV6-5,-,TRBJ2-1,TGTGCCATCAGTGTTTCTTTAGGGTACGAGCAGTTCTTC,CAISVSLGYEQFF
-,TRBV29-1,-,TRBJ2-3,TGCAGCGTTGAAGCCTTCGTGGTGGGGTTGAGCACAGATACGCAGTATTTT,CSVEAFVVGLSTDTQYF
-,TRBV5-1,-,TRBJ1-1,TGCGCCAGCAGCTTGGGGATGACTGAAGCTTTCTTT,CASSLGMTEAFF
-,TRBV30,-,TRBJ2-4,TGTGCCTGCGCCCAGGGAGGGACAGCCAATGTGTACAAAAACATTCAGTACTTC,CACAQGGTANVYKNIQYF
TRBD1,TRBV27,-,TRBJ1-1,TGTGCCAGCAGTTTACAGGGGGCAGCCACGATCGTCGGTGAAGCTTTCTTT,CASSLQGAATIVGEAFF
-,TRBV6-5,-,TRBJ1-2,TGTGCCAGCAGTCACGGAAGGGCTAACTATGGCTACACCTTC,CASSHGRANYGYTF